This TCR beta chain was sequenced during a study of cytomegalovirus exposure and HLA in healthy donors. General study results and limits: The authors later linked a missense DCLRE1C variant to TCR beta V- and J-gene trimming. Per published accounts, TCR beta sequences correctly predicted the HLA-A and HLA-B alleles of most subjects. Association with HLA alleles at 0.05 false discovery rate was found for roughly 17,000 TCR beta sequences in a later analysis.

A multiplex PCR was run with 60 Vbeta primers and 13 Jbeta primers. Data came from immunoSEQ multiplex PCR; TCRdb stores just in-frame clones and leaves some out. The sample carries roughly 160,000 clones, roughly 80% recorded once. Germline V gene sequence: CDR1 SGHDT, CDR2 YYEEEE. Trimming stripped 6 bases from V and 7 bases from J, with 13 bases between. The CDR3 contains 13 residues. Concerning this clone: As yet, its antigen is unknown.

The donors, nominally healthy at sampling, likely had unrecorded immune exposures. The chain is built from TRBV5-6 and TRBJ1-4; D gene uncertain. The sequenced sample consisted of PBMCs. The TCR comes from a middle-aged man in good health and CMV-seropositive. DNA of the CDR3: TGTGCCAGCAAGTTTGGGGAGGGTGAAAAACTGTTTTTT. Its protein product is CASKFGEGEKLFF.